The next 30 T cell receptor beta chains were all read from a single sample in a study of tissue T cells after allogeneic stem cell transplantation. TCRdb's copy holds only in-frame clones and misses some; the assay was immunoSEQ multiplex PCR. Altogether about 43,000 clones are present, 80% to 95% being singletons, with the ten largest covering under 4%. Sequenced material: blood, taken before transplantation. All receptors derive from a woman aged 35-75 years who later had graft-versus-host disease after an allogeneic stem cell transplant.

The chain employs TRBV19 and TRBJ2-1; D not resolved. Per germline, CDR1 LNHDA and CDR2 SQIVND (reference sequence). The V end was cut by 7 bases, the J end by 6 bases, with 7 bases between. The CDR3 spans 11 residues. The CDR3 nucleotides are TGTGCCAGTACCTTGAGCAATGAGCAGTTCTTC. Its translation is CASTLSNEQFF.

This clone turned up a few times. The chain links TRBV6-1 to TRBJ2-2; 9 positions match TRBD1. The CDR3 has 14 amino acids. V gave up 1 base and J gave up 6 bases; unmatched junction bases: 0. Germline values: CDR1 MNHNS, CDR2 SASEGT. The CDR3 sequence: CASSEGTGAGELFF. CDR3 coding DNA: TGTGCCAGCAGTGAAGGGACAGGGGCCGGGGAGCTGTTTTTT.

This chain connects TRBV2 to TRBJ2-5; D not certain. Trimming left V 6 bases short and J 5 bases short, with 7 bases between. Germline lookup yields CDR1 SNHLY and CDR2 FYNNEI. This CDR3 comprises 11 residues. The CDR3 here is CASSPMETQYF. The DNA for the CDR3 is TGTGCCAGCAGCCCCATGGAGACCCAGTACTTC.

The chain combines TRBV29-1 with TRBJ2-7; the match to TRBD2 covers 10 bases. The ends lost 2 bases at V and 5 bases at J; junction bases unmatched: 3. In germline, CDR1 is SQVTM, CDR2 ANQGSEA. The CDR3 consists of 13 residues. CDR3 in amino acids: CSVESGRGNEQYF. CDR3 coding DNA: TGCAGCGTTGAAAGCGGGAGGGGCAACGAGCAGTACTTC.

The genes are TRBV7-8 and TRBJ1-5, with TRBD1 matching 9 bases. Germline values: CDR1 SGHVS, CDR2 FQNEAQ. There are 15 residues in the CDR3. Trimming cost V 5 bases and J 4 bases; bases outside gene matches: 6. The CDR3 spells CASSPRQGVNQPQHF. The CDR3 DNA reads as TGTGCCAGCAGCCCGCGACAGGGGGTGAATCAGCCCCAGCATTTT.

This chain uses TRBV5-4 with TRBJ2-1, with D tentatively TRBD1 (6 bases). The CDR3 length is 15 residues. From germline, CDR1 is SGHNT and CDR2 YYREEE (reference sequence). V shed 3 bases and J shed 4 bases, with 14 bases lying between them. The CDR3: CASSWGSGQYNEQFF. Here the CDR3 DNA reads TGTGCCAGCAGCTGGGGGAGCGGACAGTACAATGAGCAGTTCTTC. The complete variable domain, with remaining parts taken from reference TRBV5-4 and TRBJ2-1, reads ETGVTQSPTHLIKTRGQQVTLRCSSQSGHNTVSWYQQALGQGPQFIFQYYREEENGRGNFPPRFSGLQFPNYSSELNVNALELDDSALYLCASSWGSGQYNEQFFGPGTRLTVL.

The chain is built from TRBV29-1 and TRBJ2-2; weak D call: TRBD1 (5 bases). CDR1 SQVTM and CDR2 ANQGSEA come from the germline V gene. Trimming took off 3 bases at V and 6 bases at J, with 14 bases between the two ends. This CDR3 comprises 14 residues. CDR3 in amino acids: CSVDGASTAGELFF. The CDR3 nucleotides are TGCAGCGTTGATGGGGCTAGTACCGCCGGGGAGCTGTTTTTT.

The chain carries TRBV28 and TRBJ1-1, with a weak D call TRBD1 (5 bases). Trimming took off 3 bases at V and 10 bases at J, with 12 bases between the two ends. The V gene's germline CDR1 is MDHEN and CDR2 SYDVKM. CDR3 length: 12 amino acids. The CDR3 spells CASSLAGRGAFF. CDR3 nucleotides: TGTGCCAGCAGTTTGGCGGGGAGGGGAGCTTTCTTT.

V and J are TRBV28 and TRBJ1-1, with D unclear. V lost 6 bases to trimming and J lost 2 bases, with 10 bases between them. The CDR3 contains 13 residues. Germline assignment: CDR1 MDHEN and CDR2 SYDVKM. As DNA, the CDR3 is TGTGCCAGCAGCCGGGGAAGAAACACTGAAGCTTTCTTT. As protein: CASSRGRNTEAFF. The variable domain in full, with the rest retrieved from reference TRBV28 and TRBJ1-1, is DVKVTQSSRYLVKRTGEKVFLECVQDMDHENMFWYRQDPGLGLRLIYFSYDVKMKEKGDIPEGYSVSREKKERFSLILESASTNQTSMYLCASSRGRNTEAFFGQGTRLTVV.

The DNA of the CDR3 is TGTGCCAGCAGTTTCGAGTTAAAAGGGACGGGCCTAGGGACTGAAGCTTTCTTT. Residues: CASSFELKGTGLGTEAFF. The chain joins TRBV6-2 or TRBV6-3 to TRBJ1-1, with D maybe TRBD1 (5 bases). V lost 4 bases and J lost 5, with 26 bases in between. Germline V CDR1 and CDR2: MNHEY, SVGEGT. CDR3 length equals 18 residues.

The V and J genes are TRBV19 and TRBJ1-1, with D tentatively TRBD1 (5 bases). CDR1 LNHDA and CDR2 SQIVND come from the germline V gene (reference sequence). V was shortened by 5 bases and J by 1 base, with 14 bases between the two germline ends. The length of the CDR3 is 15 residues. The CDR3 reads CASSWGAGGNTEAFF. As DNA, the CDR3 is TGTGCCAGTAGTTGGGGCGCCGGGGGGAACACTGAAGCTTTCTTT.

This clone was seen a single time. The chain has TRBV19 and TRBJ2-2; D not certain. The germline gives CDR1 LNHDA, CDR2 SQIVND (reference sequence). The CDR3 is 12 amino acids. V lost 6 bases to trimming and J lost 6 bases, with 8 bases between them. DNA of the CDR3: TGTGCCAGTAGCCACGTGCCCGGGGAGCTGTTTTTT. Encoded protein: CASSHVPGELFF.

The CDR3 spells CATSRGQGRKAGELFF. The CDR3, as DNA: TGTGCCACCAGCAGAGGGCAGGGGAGAAAGGCCGGGGAGCTGTTTTTT. This sequence joins TRBV15 and TRBJ2-2; maybe TRBD1 (6 bases). The V gene lost 1 base and the J gene lost 6 bases, with 15 bases spanning the gap. The germline V gene has CDR1 LNHNV and CDR2 YYDKDF (reference sequence). This CDR3 has 16 residues.

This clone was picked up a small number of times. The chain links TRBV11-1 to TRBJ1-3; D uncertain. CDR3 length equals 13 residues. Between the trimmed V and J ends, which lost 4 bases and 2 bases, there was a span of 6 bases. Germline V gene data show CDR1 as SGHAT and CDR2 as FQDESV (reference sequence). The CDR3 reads CASSSTTGNTIYF. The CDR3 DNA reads TGTGCCAGCAGCTCTACTACTGGAAACACCATATATTTT.

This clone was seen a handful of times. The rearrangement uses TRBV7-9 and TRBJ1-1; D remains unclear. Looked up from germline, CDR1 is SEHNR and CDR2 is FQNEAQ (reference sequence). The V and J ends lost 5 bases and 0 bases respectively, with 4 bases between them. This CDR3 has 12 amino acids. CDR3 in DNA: TGTGCCAGCAGCGACGTGAACACTGAAGCTTTCTTT. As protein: CASSDVNTEAFF. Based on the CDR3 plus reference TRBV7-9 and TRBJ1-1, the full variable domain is DTGVSQNPRHKITKRGQNVTFRCDPISEHNRLYWYRQTLGQGPEFLTYFQNEAQLEKSRLLSDRFSAERPKGSFSTLEIQRTEQGDSAMYLCASSDVNTEAFFGQGTRLTVV.

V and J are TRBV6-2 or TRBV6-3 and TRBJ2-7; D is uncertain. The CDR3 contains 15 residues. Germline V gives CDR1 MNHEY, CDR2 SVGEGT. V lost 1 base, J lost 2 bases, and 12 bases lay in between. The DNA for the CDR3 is TGTGCCAGCAGTTACTACCCGGGCCCAACCTACGAGCAGTACTTC. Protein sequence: CASSYYPGPTYEQYF.

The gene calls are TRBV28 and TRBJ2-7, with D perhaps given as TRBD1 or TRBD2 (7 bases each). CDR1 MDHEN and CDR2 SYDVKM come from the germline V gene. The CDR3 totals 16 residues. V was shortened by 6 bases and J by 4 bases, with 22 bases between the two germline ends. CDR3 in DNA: TGTGCCAGCAGGGGTAGCTCAGGGGGGGGTAGGTACGAGCAGTACTTC. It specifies CASRGSSGGGRYEQYF.

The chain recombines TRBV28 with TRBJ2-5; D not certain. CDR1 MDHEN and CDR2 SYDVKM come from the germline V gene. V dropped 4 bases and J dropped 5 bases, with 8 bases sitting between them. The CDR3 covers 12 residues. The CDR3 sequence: CASSSYTETQYF. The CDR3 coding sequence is TGTGCCAGCAGTTCCTACACGGAGACCCAGTACTTC.

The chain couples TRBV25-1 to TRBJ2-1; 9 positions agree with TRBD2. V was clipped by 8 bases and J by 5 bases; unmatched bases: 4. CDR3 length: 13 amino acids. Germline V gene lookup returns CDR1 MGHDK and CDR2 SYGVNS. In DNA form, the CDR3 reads TGTGCCAGCGGGACTAGCCCCCACAATGAGCAGTTCTTC. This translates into CASGTSPHNEQFF.

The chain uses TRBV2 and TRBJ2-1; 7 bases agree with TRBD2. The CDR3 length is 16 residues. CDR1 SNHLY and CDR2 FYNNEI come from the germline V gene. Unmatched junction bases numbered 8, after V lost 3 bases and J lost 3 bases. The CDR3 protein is CASSERGGSLYNEQFF. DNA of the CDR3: TGTGCCAGCAGTGAGAGAGGCGGGAGTCTCTACAATGAGCAGTTCTTC.

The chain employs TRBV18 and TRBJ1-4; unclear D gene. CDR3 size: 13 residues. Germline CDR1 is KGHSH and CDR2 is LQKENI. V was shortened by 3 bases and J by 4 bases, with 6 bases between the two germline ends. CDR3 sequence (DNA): TGTGCCAGCTCACCGGGGAATAATGAAAAACTGTTTTTT. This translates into CASSPGNNEKLFF.

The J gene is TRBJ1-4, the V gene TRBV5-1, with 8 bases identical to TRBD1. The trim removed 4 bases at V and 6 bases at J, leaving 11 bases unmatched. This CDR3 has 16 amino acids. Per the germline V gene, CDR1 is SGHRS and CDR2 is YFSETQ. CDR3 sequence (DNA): TGCGCCAGCAGCCCGACTCAGGGGGCGGCAGATGAAAAACTGTTTTTT. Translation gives CASSPTQGAADEKLFF.

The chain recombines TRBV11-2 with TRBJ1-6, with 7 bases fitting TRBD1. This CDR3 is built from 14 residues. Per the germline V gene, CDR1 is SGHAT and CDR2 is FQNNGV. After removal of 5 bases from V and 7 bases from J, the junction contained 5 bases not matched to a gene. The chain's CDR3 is CASSHRGGNSPLHF. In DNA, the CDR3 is TGTGCCAGCAGCCACAGGGGTGGGAATTCACCCCTCCACTTT.

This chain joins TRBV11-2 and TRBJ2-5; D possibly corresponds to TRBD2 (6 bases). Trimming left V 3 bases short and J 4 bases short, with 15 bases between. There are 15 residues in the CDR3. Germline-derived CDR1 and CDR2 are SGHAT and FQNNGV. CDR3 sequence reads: CASSFRGGGTETQYF. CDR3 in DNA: TGTGCCAGCAGCTTCCGGGGTGGCGGGACAGAGACCCAGTACTTC. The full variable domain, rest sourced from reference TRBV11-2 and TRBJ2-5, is EAGVAQSPRYKIIEKRQSVAFWCNPISGHATLYWYQQILGQGPKLLIQFQNNGVVDDSQLPKDRFSAERLKGVDSTLKIQPAKLEDSAVYLCASSFRGGGTETQYFGPGTRLLVL.

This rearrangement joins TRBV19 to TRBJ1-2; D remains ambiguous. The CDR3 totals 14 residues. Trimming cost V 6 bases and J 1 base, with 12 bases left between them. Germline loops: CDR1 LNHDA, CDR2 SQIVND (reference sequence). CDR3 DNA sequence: TGTGCCAGTAGAGAGGTGGGCGGTAACTATGGCTACACCTTC. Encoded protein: CASREVGGNYGYTF.

CDR3 nucleotides: TGTGCCACCAGTTTGGAAACGGTGGCCGGGGAGCTGTTTTTT. Its protein is CATSLETVAGELFF. This chain connects TRBV15 to TRBJ2-2; D unresolved. This CDR3 comprises 14 residues. The V gene's germline CDR1 is LNHNV and CDR2 YYDKDF (reference sequence). The V end lost 6 bases, the J end lost 6 bases, and 14 bases lay between the germline ends.

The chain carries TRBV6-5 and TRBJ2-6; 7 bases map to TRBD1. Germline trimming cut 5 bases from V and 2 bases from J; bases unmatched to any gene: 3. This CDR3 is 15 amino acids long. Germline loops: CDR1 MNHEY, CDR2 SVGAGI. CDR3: CASSPDRAGANVLTF. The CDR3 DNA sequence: TGTGCCAGCAGTCCCGACAGGGCTGGGGCCAACGTCCTGACTTTC.

Here the CDR3 reads CASSALIAGGDTDTQYF. CDR3 DNA sequence: TGTGCCAGCAGCGCCCTCATAGCGGGAGGGGACACAGATACGCAGTATTTT. This chain links TRBV7-9 with TRBJ2-3; 11 bases map to TRBD2. CDR3 length: 17 amino acids. The V segment lost 5 bases and the J segment 2 bases; nucleotides outside the gene matches: 9. Germline V gives CDR1 SEHNR, CDR2 FQNEAQ (reference sequence).

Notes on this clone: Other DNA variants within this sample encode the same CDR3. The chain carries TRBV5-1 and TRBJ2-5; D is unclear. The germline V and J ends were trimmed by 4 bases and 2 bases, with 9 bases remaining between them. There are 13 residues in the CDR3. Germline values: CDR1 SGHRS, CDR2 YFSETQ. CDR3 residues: CASSAGLQETQYF. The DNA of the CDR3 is TGCGCCAGCAGCGCCGGGCTTCAAGAGACCCAGTACTTC.

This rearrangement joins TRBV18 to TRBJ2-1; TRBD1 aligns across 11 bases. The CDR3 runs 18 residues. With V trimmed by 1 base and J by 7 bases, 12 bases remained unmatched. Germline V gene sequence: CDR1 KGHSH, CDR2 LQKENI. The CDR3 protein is CASSPRRAGTGGLNEQFF. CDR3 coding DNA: TGTGCCAGCTCACCACGACGCGCCGGGACAGGGGGATTGAATGAGCAGTTCTTC.